These 30 T cell receptor beta chains were all obtained from the same sample, sequenced in a study of T cells expressing NK-cell markers. No DNA is given; TCRdb re-called the 5' RACE reads and lists each CDR3 protein once. Its clone listing holds 350,000 to 450,000 distinct CDR3 sequences. The sequenced sample was blood T cells: a sorted CD56 or NKG2C T cell subset, CD4+ or CD8+ T cells, or bulk PBMC T cells (not recorded which). These receptors were taken from a man aged 18 to 69 in good health.

The CDR3 sequence: CASSLAPGRGSYNEQFF. V usage is TRBV12-3 or TRBV12-4 and J usage is TRBJ2-1. The CDR3 loop spans 17 amino acids.

This chain links TRBV28 with TRBJ1-5; the TRBD1 assignment by TCRdb is unverifiable without DNA. The CDR3 sequence is 15 residues long. Germline assignment: CDR1 MDHEN and CDR2 SYDVKM. CDR3 region: CASSKGTGLVQPQHF.

The J gene is TRBJ1-2, the V gene TRBV6-1; TCRdb's D call of TRBD1 is untestable without DNA. Germline V CDR1 and CDR2: MNHNS, SASEGT. The CDR3 has 16 residues. This CDR3 is CASSRTGTGESYGYTF.

The chain links TRBV4-2 to TRBJ2-5; with no DNA, the TCRdb D assignment of TRBD2 cannot be verified. CDR1 and CDR2 (germline): LGHNA, YNFKEQ. The CDR3 is made up of 16 amino acids. This CDR3 is CASSNPQAGVQETQYF.

The genes are TRBV12-3 or TRBV12-4 and TRBJ2-1; there is no DNA to check the TCRdb D call of TRBD1. The CDR3 is made up of 16 amino acids. The CDR3 loop reads CASRGRGLGARNEQFF.

The chain has TRBV28 and TRBJ1-1; absent DNA, TCRdb's TRBD1 call cannot be checked. Germline CDR1 is MDHEN and CDR2 is SYDVKM. CDR3 length equals 14 residues. CDR3 sequence: CASSFRTRNTEAFF.

This chain connects TRBV20-1 to TRBJ2-1; absent DNA, TCRdb's TRBD2 call cannot be checked. Germline V lookup: CDR1 DFQATT, CDR2 SNEGSKA (reference sequence). The CDR3 consists of 15 residues. CDR3: CSARKTSLLATEQFF.

CDR3 sequence reads: CSVLAGAPYQETQYF. V is TRBV29-1 and J is TRBJ2-5; TCRdb calls TRBD2, which cannot be checked without DNA. Germline loops: CDR1 SQVTM, CDR2 ANQGSEA. This CDR3 has 15 amino acids.

This chain uses TRBV5-1 with TRBJ2-7; without DNA, the TCRdb call of TRBD1 cannot be checked. The CDR3 contains 17 residues. Germline V CDR1 and CDR2: SGHRS, YFSETQ. The chain's CDR3 is CASSLVTGRDSQNEQYF.

The chain couples TRBV5-1 to TRBJ2-3; TCRdb indicates TRBD1, and absent DNA this call remains unverified. The CDR3 has 13 amino acids. Germline V gene data show CDR1 as SGHRS and CDR2 as YFSETQ. CDR3 protein: CASSRRTGELKYF.

This sequence joins TRBV11-1 and TRBJ2-1; the D gene TCRdb calls, TRBD1, cannot be checked with no DNA. Germline V gene data show CDR1 as SGHAT and CDR2 as FQDESV (reference sequence). The CDR3 is made up of 14 amino acids. This chain's CDR3 is CASSPRLGGDEQFF.

The gene calls are TRBV11-2 and TRBJ2-3; TCRdb names TRBD2, which stays unverified in the absence of DNA. Germline V lookup: CDR1 SGHAT, CDR2 FQNNGV. This CDR3 comprises 18 residues. CDR3 sequence: CASSLMGMLAGYTDTQYF. The full variable domain, completed using reference TRBV11-2 and TRBJ2-3, is EAGVAQSPRYKIIEKRQSVAFWCNPISGHATLYWYQQILGQGPKLLIQFQNNGVVDDSQLPKDRFSAERLKGVDSTLKIQPAKLEDSAVYLCASSLMGMLAGYTDTQYFGPGTRLTVL.

The CDR3 protein is CASSYAATYEQYF. V usage is TRBV6-6 and J usage is TRBJ2-7. CDR1 and CDR2 from the germline V gene are MNHNY and SVGAGI (reference sequence). This CDR3 contains 13 residues.

V and J are TRBV20-1 and TRBJ2-1; the TRBD2 assignment by TCRdb is unverifiable without DNA. Germline-derived CDR1 and CDR2 are DFQATT and SNEGSKA (reference sequence). The CDR3 runs to 13 residues. The CDR3 loop reads CSAKAGLDNEQFF.

CDR3 sequence reads: CSARGASGGPNSYNEQFF. The chain links TRBV20-1 to TRBJ2-1; TCRdb calls TRBD2, which cannot be checked without DNA. Per the germline V gene, CDR1 is DFQATT and CDR2 is SNEGSKA (reference sequence). The CDR3 is 18 residues long.

This chain joins TRBV9 and TRBJ2-1; TCRdb's assignment of TRBD2 cannot be checked, as there is no DNA. Germline V gene sequence: CDR1 SGDLS, CDR2 YYNGEE. The CDR3 has 14 amino acids. This chain's CDR3 is CASSVLAGYNEQFF.

The genes are TRBV18 and TRBJ2-3. The germline V gene has CDR1 KGHSH and CDR2 LQKENI. CDR3 size: 16 residues. The CDR3 here is CASSPPGGRSTDTQYF.

This chain links TRBV5-1 with TRBJ1-1. CDR1 SGHRS and CDR2 YFSETQ come from the germline V gene. This CDR3 has 14 amino acids. The chain's CDR3 is CASSLVAAGSEAFF.

The rearrangement joins TRBV6-5 to TRBJ1-4. The V gene's germline CDR1 is MNHEY and CDR2 SVGAGI. The CDR3 is 16 amino acids. The CDR3 reads CASSYPHGGANEKLFF.

The CDR3: CASSIARGQGKGELFF. The genes are TRBV19 and TRBJ2-2; TCRdb designates TRBD1, a call that cannot be tested without DNA. Germline V lookup: CDR1 LNHDA, CDR2 SQIVND (reference sequence). The CDR3 extends over 16 amino acids.

The V gene is TRBV6-5, the J gene TRBJ2-3. Per germline, CDR1 MNHEY and CDR2 SVGAGI. This CDR3 region has 14 residues. The CDR3 sequence: CASSYSSRTDTQYF.

The V and J genes are TRBV11-2 and TRBJ2-5; TCRdb outputs TRBD2, but without DNA this stays unchecked. This CDR3 spans 14 amino acids. Per the germline V gene, CDR1 is SGHAT and CDR2 is FQNNGV. The CDR3 protein is CASSLGLPQETQYF. The whole variable domain, remainder taken from reference TRBV11-2 and TRBJ2-5, is EAGVAQSPRYKIIEKRQSVAFWCNPISGHATLYWYQQILGQGPKLLIQFQNNGVVDDSQLPKDRFSAERLKGVDSTLKIQPAKLEDSAVYLCASSLGLPQETQYFGPGTRLLVL.

V and J are TRBV5-1 and TRBJ2-3; TCRdb lists TRBD1, though no DNA is available to test this call. Germline loops: CDR1 SGHRS, CDR2 YFSETQ. This CDR3 spans 19 amino acids. The chain's CDR3 is CASSLSWVETGGPTDTQYF.

CDR3 loop: CASTERGFSSGYNYNEQFF. The V gene is TRBV4-2, the J gene TRBJ2-1; no DNA is available, so the TRBD1 call from TCRdb remains unchecked. The germline gives CDR1 LGHNA, CDR2 YNFKEQ. This CDR3 has 19 residues.

The chain uses TRBV27 and TRBJ1-5. CDR1 is MNHEY and CDR2 is SMNVEV in the germline V gene (reference sequence). The CDR3 has 13 residues. The CDR3 here is CASSLSVTQPQHF.

This chain connects TRBV18 to TRBJ1-5; TCRdb returns TRBD1, unconfirmable since there is no DNA. The CDR3 is 15 amino acids. Germline CDR1 is KGHSH and CDR2 is LQKENI. CDR3 loop: CASSRVRGLNQPQHF.

V usage is TRBV15 and J usage is TRBJ2-2; TCRdb names TRBD1, which stays unverified in the absence of DNA. Germline V gene lookup returns CDR1 LNHNV and CDR2 YYDKDF (reference sequence). The CDR3 has 15 amino acids. CDR3 sequence reads: CATSRPTGGPGELFF.

This chain's CDR3 is CASSVQGPMEPQHF. The chain employs TRBV6-1 and TRBJ1-5; the TCRdb D gene call, TRBD1, has no DNA to confirm it. This CDR3 spans 14 amino acids. Germline assignment: CDR1 MNHNS and CDR2 SASEGT.

This sequence joins TRBV5-8 and TRBJ2-3. Germline-derived CDR1 and CDR2 are SGHTS and YDEGEE. CDR3 length equals 14 residues. CDR3 protein: CASSPRGDRDTQYF.

The chain combines TRBV5-8 with TRBJ1-1; TCRdb lists TRBD1, though no DNA is available to test this call. This CDR3 region has 16 residues. CDR1 and CDR2 (germline): SGHTS, YDEGEE. The CDR3 region is CASSATRGGANTEAFF.